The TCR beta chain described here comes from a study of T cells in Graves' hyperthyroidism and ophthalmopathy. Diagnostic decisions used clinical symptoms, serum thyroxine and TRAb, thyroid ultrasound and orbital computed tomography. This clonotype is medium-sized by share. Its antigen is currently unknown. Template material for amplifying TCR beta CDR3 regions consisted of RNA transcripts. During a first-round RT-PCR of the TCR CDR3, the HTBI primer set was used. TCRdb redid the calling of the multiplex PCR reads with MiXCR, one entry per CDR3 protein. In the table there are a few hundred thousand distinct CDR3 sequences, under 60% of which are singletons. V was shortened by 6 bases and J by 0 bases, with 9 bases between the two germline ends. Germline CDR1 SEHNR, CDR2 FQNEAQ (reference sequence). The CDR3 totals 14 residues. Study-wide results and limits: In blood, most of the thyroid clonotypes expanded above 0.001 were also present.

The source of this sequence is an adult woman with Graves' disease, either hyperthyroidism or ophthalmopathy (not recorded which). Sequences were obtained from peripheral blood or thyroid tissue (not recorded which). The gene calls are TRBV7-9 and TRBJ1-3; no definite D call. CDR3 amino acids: CASSYKYSGNTIYF. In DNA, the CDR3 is TGTGCCAGCAGTTACAAATACTCTGGAAACACCATATATTTT.